The 7 T cell receptor beta chains in this list originate from one sample, sequenced in a study of long-term antiretroviral therapy in people with HIV. A v3.0 immunoSEQ assay was performed at survey level. The data were produced by immunoSEQ multiplex PCR, yet TCRdb's version contains in-frame clones alone and is incomplete. The sample holds 30,000 or so clones, 84% seen once. Source: unsorted PBMCs, taken 0.4 years after starting antiretroviral therapy. The origin of the receptors is a man younger than 35 with HIV.

In this sample, this clone turned up a few times. The chain carries TRBV7-2 and TRBJ1-2, with D hard to call. The CDR3 contains 11 residues. Per germline, CDR1 SGHTA and CDR2 FQGNSA. The V and J ends lost 1 base and 8 bases respectively, with 5 bases between them. The CDR3: CASSLDAGYTF. The CDR3 nucleotides are TGTGCCAGCAGCTTAGATGCCGGCTACACCTTC.

This chain joins TRBV25-1 and TRBJ2-5, with 9 nucleotides matching TRBD1. CDR3 size: 14 residues. The germline V gene has CDR1 MGHDK and CDR2 SYGVNS. Unmatched junction bases numbered 2, after V lost 1 base and J lost 5 bases. The CDR3 protein is CASSEWDRAETQYF. The DNA for the CDR3 is TGTGCCAGCAGTGAATGGGACAGGGCGGAGACCCAGTACTTC.

The V gene is TRBV19, the J gene TRBJ2-7; a possible D gene is TRBD1 (5 bases). The V and J ends lost 1 base and 2 bases respectively, with 12 bases between them. Germline V gene lookup returns CDR1 LNHDA and CDR2 SQIVND (reference sequence). This CDR3 is 15 amino acids long. In DNA, the CDR3 is TGTGCCAGTAGTATAGGCAGGGCCCCTACCTACGAGCAGTACTTC. As protein: CASSIGRAPTYEQYF.

The chain joins TRBV25-1 to TRBJ1-2; TRBD1 agrees at 9 bases. The CDR3 has 16 amino acids. V shed 3 bases, J shed 8 bases, and the junction held 13 bases outside the gene matches. CDR1 MGHDK and CDR2 SYGVNS come from the germline V gene. The CDR3 here is CASSDPPDRGISGYTF. CDR3 nucleotides: TGTGCCAGCAGTGATCCCCCGGACAGGGGAATAAGCGGCTACACCTTC.

V and J are TRBV2 and TRBJ1-5; D uncertain. The CDR3 runs to 16 residues. Per the germline V gene, CDR1 is SNHLY and CDR2 is FYNNEI. Trimming pared 5 bases from V and 0 bases from J, leaving 14 bases between. For the CDR3, the DNA is TGTGCCAGCAGTACGCAGAGGGATACTAGCAATCAGCCCCAGCATTTT. Translation gives CASSTQRDTSNQPQHF.

The genes are TRBV27 and TRBJ1-1; a weak D match, TRBD1 (5 bases). The germline gives CDR1 MNHEY, CDR2 SMNVEV (reference sequence). Trimming took off 6 bases at V and 4 bases at J, with 18 bases between the two ends. This CDR3 contains 15 residues. This CDR3 is CASSGHAVGGTEAFF. CDR3 in DNA: TGTGCCAGCAGCGGACACGCTGTTGGGGGCACTGAAGCTTTCTTT.

The J gene is TRBJ2-7, the V gene TRBV19, with TRBD2 identical over 10 bases. Germline V lookup: CDR1 LNHDA, CDR2 SQIVND (reference sequence). The CDR3 has 17 amino acids. With V trimmed by 3 bases and J by 5 bases, 13 bases remained unmatched. The CDR3 loop is CASSMSRSGREGNEQYF. In DNA, the CDR3 is TGTGCCAGTAGTATGAGCCGAAGCGGGAGGGAGGGGAACGAGCAGTACTTC.